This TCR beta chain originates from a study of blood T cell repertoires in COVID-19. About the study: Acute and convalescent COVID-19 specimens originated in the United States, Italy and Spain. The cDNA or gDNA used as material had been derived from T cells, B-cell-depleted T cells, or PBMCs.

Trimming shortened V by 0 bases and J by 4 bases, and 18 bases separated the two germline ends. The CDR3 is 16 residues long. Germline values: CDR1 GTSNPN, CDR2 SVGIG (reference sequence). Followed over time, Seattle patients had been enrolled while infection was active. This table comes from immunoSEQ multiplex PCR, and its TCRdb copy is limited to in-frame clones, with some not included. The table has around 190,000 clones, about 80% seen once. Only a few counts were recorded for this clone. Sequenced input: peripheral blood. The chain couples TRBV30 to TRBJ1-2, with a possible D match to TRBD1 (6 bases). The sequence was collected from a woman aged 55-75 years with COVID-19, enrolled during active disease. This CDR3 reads CAWSVLGATLFYGYTF. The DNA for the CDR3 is TGTGCCTGGAGTGTATTGGGGGCAACACTCTTCTATGGCTACACCTTC.